This paragraph reports one TCR beta chain. This entry is derived from a study of blood T cells in healthy people across ages. The CDR3 contains 13 residues. V was clipped by 1 base and J by 8 bases, with 8 bases between them. The germline V gene encodes CDR1 SGHTA and CDR2 FQGTGA. Through a sample-barcoded 5' primer and a J-beta primer mix, a second PCR was run for about 7 to 12 cycles. Each CDR3 protein is one row after TCRdb ran MiXCR on the 5' RACE reads. The sample comprises some 1.6 million distinct CDR3 sequences, roughly a third of which are singletons, and about 11% rests with the top ten. The rearrangement uses TRBV7-3 and TRBJ2-2; the D is unclear. The sample was blood. The sequence was obtained from a woman in her 30s in good health. Written as DNA, the CDR3 is TGTGCCAGCAGCTTAATTGCCTATGGGGAGCTGTTTTTT. This encodes CASSLIAYGELFF.